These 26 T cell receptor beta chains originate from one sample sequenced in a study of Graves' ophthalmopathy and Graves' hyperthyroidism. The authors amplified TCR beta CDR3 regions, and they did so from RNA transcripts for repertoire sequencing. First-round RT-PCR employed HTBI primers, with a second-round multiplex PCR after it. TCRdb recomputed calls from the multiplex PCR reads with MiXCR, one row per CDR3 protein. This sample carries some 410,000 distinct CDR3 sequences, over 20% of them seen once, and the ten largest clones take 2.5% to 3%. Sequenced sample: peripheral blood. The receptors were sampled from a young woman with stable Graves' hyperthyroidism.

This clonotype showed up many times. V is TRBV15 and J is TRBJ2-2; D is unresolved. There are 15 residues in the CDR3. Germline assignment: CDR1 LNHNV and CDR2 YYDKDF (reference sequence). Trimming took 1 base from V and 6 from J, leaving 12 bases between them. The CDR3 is CATSRGAFGAGELFF. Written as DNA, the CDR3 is TGTGCCACCAGCAGAGGTGCCTTTGGGGCCGGGGAGCTGTTTTTT.

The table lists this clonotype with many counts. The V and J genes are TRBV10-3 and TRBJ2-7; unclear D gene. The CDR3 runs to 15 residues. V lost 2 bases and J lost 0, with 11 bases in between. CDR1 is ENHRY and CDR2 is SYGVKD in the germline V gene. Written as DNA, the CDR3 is TGTGCCATCAGTGAGGAGCTTATAGGCTCCTACGAGCAGTACTTC. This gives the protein CAISEELIGSYEQYF.

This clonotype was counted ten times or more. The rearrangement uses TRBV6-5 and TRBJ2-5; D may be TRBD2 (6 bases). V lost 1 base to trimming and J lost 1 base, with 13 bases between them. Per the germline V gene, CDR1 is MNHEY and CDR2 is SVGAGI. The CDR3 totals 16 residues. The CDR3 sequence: CASSYLAESLQETQYF. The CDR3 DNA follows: TGTGCCAGCAGTTACTTAGCGGAGTCACTCCAAGAGACCCAGTACTTC.

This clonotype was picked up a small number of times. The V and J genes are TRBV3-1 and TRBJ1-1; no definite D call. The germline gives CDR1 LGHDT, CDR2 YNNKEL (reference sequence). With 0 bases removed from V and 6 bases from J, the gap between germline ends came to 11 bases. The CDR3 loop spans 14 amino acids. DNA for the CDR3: TGTGCCAGCAGCCAAGATCCCAGTGCCTCTGAAGCTTTCTTT. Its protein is CASSQDPSASEAFF.

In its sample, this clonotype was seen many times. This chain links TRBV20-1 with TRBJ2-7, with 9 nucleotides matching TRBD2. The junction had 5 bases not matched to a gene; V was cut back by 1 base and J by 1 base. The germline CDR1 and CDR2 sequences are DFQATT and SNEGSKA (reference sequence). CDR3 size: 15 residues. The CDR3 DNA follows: TGCAGTGCTAGAGGGACGGCGGGAGGGTCCTACGAGCAGTACTTC. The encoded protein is CSARGTAGGSYEQYF.

Here the CDR3 reads CSARVVAASSYEQYF. The CDR3 region has the DNA TGCAGTGCTAGAGTGGTAGCGGCTAGCTCCTACGAGCAGTACTTC. J is TRBJ2-7 and V is TRBV20-1; maybe TRBD2 (6 bases). This CDR3 region has 15 residues. The V gene's germline CDR1 is DFQATT and CDR2 SNEGSKA (reference sequence). V dropped 1 base and J dropped 0 bases, with 13 bases sitting between them.

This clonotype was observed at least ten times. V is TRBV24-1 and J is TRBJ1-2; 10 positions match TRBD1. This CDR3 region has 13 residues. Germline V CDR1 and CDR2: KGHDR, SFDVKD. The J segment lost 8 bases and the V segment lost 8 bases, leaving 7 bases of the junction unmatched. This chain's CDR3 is CATTPGQGYGYTF. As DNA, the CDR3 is TGTGCCACCACCCCGGGACAGGGGTACGGCTACACCTTC.

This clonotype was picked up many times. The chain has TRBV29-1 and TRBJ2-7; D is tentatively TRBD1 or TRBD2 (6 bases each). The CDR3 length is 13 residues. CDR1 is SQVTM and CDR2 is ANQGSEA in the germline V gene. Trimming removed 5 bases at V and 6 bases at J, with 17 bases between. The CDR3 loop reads CSVRNEGGSEQYF. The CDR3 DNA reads TGCAGCGTTCGCAATGAAGGGGGGAGCGAGCAGTACTTC.

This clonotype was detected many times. CDR3 sequence: CASSVEEGLSPYEQYF. CDR3 nucleotides: TGTGCCAGCAGCGTGGAGGAGGGGCTAAGCCCCTACGAGCAGTACTTC. The V and J genes are TRBV9 and TRBJ2-7; a weak D match, TRBD2 (6 bases). V dropped 2 bases and J dropped 2 bases, with 17 bases sitting between them. CDR3 length: 16 residues. In germline, CDR1 is SGDLS, CDR2 YYNGEE.

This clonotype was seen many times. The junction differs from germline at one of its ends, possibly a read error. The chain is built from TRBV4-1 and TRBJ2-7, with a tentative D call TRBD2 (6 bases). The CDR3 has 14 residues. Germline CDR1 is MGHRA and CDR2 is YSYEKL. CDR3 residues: CASSQAGGMYEQYF. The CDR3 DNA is TGCGCCAGCAGTCAAGCGGGTGGAATGTACGAGCAGTACTTC.

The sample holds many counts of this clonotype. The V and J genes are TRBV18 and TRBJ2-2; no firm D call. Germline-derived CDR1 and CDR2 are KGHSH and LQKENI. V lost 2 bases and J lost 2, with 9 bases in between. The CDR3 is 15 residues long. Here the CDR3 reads CASSPSDGNTGELFF. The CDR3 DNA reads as TGTGCCAGCTCACCATCGGACGGAAACACCGGGGAGCTGTTTTTT.

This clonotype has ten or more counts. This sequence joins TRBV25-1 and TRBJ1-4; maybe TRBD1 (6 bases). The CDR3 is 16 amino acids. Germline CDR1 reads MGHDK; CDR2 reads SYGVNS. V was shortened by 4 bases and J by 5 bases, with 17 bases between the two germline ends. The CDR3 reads CASSGSWGLLNEKLFF. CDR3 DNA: TGTGCCAGCAGTGGGTCGTGGGGGCTGTTGAATGAAAAACTGTTTTTT.

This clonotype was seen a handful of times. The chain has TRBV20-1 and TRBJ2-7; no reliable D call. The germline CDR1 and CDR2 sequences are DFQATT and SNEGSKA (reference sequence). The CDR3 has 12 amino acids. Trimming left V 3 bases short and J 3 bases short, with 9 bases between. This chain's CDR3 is CSASPELYEQYF. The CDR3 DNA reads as TGCAGTGCTAGCCCAGAACTCTACGAGCAGTACTTC.

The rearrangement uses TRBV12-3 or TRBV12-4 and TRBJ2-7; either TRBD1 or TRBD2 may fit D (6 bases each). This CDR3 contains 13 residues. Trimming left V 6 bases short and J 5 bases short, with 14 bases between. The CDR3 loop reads CASSEGGWDEQYF. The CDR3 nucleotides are TGTGCCAGCAGCGAGGGGGGTTGGGACGAGCAGTACTTC.

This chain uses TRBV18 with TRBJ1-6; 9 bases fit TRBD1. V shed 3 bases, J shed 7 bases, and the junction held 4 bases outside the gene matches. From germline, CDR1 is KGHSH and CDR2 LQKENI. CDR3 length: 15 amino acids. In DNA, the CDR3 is TGTGCCAGCTCACCTTTCGGACAGGGGAATTCACCCCTCCACTTT. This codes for CASSPFGQGNSPLHF.

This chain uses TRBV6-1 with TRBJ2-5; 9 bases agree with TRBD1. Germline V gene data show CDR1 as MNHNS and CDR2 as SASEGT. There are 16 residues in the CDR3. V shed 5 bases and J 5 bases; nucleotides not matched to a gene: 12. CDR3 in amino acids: CASSPDRGLPSETQYF. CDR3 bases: TGTGCCAGCAGTCCGGACAGGGGACTACCTTCTGAGACCCAGTACTTC.

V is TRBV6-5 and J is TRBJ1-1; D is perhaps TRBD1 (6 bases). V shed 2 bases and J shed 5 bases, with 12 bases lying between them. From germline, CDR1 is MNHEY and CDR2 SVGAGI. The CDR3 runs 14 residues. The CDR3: CASSYGQTKTEAFF. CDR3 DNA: TGTGCCAGCAGTTACGGACAGACAAAAACTGAAGCTTTCTTT.

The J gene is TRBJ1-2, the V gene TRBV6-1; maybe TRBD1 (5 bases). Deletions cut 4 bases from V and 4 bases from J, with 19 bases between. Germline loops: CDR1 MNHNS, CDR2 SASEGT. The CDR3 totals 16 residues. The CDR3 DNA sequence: TGTGCCAGCAGTGGGACACCCGGGGGTTTTAGCTATGGCTACACCTTC. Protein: CASSGTPGGFSYGYTF.

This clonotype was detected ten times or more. CDR3 in DNA: TGTGCCAGCAGAGTGGGAAGGGGGAGGGTGTACCAAGAGACCCAGTACTTC. It encodes CASRVGRGRVYQETQYF. This chain uses TRBV27 with TRBJ2-5; weak D call: TRBD2 (7 bases). The ends were cut back, 6 bases at V and 0 bases at J, with 20 bases in the middle. The CDR3 covers 17 residues. The germline CDR1 and CDR2 sequences are MNHEY and SMNVEV (reference sequence).

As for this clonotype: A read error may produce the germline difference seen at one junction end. The chain's CDR3 is CSARDPTGAANTGELFF. CDR3 nucleotides: TGCAGTGCTAGAGACCCAACAGGGGCCGCGAACACCGGGGAGCTATTTTTT. This chain connects TRBV20-1 to TRBJ2-2; 7 bases agree with TRBD1. Looked up from germline, CDR1 is DFQATT and CDR2 is SNEGSKA (reference sequence). CDR3 length equals 17 residues.

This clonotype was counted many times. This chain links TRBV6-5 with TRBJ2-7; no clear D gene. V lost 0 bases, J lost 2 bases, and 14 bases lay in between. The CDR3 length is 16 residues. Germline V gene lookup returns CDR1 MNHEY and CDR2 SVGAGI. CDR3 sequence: CASSYSARPTPYEQYF. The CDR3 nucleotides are TGTGCCAGCAGTTACTCGGCTCGACCTACTCCCTACGAGCAGTACTTC.

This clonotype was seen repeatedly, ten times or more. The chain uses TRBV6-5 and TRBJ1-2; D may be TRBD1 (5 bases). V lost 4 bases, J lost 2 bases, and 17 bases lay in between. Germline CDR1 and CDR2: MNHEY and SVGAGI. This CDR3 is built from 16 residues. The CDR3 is CASSFSSGTNNYGYTF. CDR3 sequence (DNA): TGTGCCAGCAGTTTCAGTTCCGGGACGAACAACTATGGCTACACCTTC.

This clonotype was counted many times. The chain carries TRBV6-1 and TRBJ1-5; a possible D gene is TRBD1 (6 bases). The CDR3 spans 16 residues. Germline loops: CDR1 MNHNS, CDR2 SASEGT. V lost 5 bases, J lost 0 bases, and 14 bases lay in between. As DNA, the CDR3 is TGTGCCAGCAGTCTGCGGACAGCTTATAGCAATCAGCCCCAGCATTTT. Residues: CASSLRTAYSNQPQHF.

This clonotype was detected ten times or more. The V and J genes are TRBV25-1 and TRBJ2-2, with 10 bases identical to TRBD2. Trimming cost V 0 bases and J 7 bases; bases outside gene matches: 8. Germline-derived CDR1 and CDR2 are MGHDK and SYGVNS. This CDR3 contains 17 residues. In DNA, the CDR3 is TGTGCCAGCAGTGAATACTTCGCTAGCGGGAGTGTCGGGGAGCTGTTTTTT. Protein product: CASSEYFASGSVGELFF. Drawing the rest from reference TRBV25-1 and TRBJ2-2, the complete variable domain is EADIYQTPRYLVIGTGKKITLECSQTMGHDKMYWYQQDPGMELHLIHYSYGVNSTEKGDLSSESTVSRIRTEHFPLTLESARPSHTSQYLCASSEYFASGSVGELFFGEGSRLTVL.

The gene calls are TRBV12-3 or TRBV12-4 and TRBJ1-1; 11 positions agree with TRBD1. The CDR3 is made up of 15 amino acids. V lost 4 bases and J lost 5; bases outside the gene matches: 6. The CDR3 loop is CASSSLGTGGTEAFF. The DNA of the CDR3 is TGTGCCAGCAGTTCCCTCGGGACAGGGGGGACTGAAGCTTTCTTT.

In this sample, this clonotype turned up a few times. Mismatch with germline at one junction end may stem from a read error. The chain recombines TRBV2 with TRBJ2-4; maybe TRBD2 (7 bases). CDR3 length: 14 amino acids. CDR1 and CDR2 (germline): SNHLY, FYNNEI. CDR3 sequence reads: CASSPTGGPYIKYF. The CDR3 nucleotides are TGTGCCAGCAGCCCGACGGGGGGCCCCTACATTAAGTACTTC.